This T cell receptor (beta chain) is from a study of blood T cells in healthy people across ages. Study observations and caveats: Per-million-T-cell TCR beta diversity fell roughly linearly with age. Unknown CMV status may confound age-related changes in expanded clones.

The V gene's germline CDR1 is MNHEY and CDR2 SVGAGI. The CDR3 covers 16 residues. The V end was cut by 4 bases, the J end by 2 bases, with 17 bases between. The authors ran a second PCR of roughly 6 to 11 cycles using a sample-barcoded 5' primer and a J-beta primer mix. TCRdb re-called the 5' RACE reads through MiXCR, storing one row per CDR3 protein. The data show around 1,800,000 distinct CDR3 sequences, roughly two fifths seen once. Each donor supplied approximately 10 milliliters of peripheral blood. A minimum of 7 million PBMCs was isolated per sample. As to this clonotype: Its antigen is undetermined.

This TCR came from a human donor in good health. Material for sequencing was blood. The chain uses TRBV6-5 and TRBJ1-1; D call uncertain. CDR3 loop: CASSSFGAGSNTEAFF. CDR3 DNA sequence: TGTGCCAGCAGTTCCTTTGGAGCTGGGAGTAACACTGAAGCTTTCTTT.